This T cell receptor (beta chain) was obtained from a study of beta chain features in type 1 diabetes. Findings and caveats of the study: VDJ junctions in type 1 diabetes patients carried more deletions and fewer insertions. PCR may have favored shorter templates equally in patients and controls.

The CDR3 length is 16 residues. The germline gives CDR1 LNHDA, CDR2 SQIVND (reference sequence). Trimming left V 5 bases short and J 5 bases short, with 19 bases between. Concerning this clone itself: Its antigen is currently unknown.

Expressed TCRB transcripts were sequenced because the entire RNA isolate underwent reverse transcription. Clones were read by immunoSEQ multiplex PCR, and TCRdb kept only the in-frame ones, dropping some. The sample has under 300,000 clones, less than 35% seen once. The chain links TRBV19 to TRBJ1-5; D gene ambiguous. Sequenced: central memory CD4+ T cells from blood. The sequence derives from a man under 40 in good health. In DNA, the CDR3 is TGTGCCAGTAGTCCGTCCGGGAGGCCGGGCGATCAGCCCCAGCATTTT. It translates to CASSPSGRPGDQPQHF.